This T cell receptor beta chain was identified during a study of shared T cell receptors in the human thymus. The CDR3 length is 15 residues. Germline V gene lookup returns CDR1 MNHEY and CDR2 SMNVEV (reference sequence). Assay used: immunoSEQ multiplex PCR; TCRdb lists only in-frame clones, some missing. Found here are roughly 700,000 clones, approximately 90% of them singletons; the top ten hold 0.0085% to 0.012%. These data were also reused for a study on human thymus T cells.

This receptor was obtained from a boy under three years old with a congenital heart defect. The sample comprised thymocytes. V gene TRBV27 combines with J gene TRBJ2-5; perhaps TRBD2 as D (5 bases). Judging by the DNA end, TRBJ2-7 fits better; the J call may be wrong. CDR3: CASSPTSGTPYEQYF. CDR3 in DNA: TGTGCCAGCAGTCCCACCAGCGGCACCCCGTACGAGCAGTACTTC.